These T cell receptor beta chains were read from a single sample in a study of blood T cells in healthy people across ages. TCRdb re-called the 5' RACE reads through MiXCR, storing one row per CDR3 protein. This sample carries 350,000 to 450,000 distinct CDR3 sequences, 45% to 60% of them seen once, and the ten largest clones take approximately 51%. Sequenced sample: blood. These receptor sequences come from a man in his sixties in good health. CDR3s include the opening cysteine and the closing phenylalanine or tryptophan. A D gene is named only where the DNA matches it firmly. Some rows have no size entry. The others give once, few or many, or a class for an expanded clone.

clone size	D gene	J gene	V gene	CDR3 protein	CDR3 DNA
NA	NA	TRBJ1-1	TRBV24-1	CATSDLRYTEAFF	TGTGCCACCAGTGATTTGCGATACACTGAAGCTTTCTTT
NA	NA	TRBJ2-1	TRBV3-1	CASSQDGLRNEQFF	TGTGCCAGCAGCCAAGACGGGCTACGCAATGAGCAGTTCTTC
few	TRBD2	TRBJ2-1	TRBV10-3	CAISAGTSFNEQFF	TGTGCCATCAGTGCCGGGACTAGTTTCAATGAGCAGTTCTTC
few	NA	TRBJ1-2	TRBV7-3	CASSPNGRGGYGYTF	TGTGCCAGCAGCCCCAACGGCCGGGGGGGCTATGGCTACACCTTC
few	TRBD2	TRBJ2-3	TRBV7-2	CASSFQRGGHTQYF	TGTGCCAGCAGCTTCCAGCGGGGGGGGCATACGCAGTATTTT
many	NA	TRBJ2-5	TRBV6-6	CASGGASKTQYF	TGTGCCAGCGGGGGGGCCTCGAAGACCCAGTACTTC
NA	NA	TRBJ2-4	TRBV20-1	CSARDVGSSKNIQYF	TGCAGTGCTAGAGATGTAGGGTCGTCCAAAAACATTCAGTACTTC
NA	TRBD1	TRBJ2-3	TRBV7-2	CASSFSGTGVDTQYF	TGTGCCAGCAGCTTTTCCGGGACAGGGGTAGATACGCAGTATTTT
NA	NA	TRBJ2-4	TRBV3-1	CASSSVRGGIQYF	TGTGCCAGCAGTTCTGTGCGGGGAGGAATCCAGTACTTC
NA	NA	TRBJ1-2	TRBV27	CASSLGPEGIYGYTF	TGTGCCAGCAGTTTGGGACCCGAGGGTATCTATGGCTACACCTTC
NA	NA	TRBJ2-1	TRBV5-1	CASTPMGASNEQFF	TGCGCCAGCACACCAATGGGGGCGTCCAATGAGCAGTTCTTC
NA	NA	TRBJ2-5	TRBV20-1	CSARVGGQETQYF	TGCAGTGCTAGAGTCGGAGGGCAAGAGACCCAGTACTTC
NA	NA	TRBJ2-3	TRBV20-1	CSAREPSTDTQYF	TGCAGTGCTAGAGAACCGAGCACAGATACGCAGTATTTT
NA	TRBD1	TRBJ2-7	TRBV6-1	CASSEWGQNSYEQYF	TGTGCCAGCAGTGAATGGGGACAGAACTCCTACGAGCAGTACTTC
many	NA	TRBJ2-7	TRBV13	CASSLFGQTYEQYF	TGTGCCAGCAGCTTATTCGGACAGACCTACGAGCAGTACTTC
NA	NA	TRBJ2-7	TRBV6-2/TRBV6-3	CASSRTGLSYEQYF	TGTGCCAGCAGCCGGACCGGACTCTCCTACGAGCAGTACTTC
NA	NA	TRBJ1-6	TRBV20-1	CSARVARENSPLHF	TGCAGTGCTAGAGTCGCCAGGGAGAATTCACCCCTCCACTTT
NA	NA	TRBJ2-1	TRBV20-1	CSASQNNNEQFF	TGCAGTGCTAGTCAGAACAACAATGAGCAGTTCTTC
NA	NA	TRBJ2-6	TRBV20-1	CSANPGSGANVLTF	TGCAGTGCTAACCCAGGGTCTGGGGCCAACGTCCTGACTTTC
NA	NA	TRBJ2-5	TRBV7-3	CASSRGNHGTQYF	TGTGCCAGCAGCAGAGGCAACCACGGGACCCAGTACTTC
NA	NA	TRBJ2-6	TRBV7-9	CATGSSGANVLTF	TGTGCTACAGGCTCTTCTGGGGCCAACGTCCTGACTTTC
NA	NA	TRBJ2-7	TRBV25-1	CASSERAKQYF	TGTGCCAGCAGTGAAAGGGCAAAGCAGTACTTC
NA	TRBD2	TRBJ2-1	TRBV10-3	CAISETGGSNNEQFF	TGTGCCATCAGTGAGACGGGGGGGTCTAACAATGAGCAGTTCTTC
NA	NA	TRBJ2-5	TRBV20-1	CSASRTPDLQETQYF	TGCAGTGCTAGCCGTACCCCCGACCTTCAAGAGACCCAGTACTTC
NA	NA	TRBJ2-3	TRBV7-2	CASSPISRPRDTQYF	TGTGCCAGCAGCCCCATCTCCAGGCCCCGGGATACGCAGTATTTT
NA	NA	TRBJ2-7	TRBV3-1	CARGHSSYEQYF	TGTGCCCGGGGGCACTCCTCCTACGAGCAGTACTTC
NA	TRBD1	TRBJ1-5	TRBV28	CASKWDRESNQPQHF	TGTGCCAGCAAATGGGACAGGGAAAGCAATCAGCCCCAGCATTTT
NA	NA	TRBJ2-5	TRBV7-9	CASSDIAAGEETQYF	TGTGCCAGCAGCGACATCGCTGCCGGTGAAGAGACCCAGTACTTC
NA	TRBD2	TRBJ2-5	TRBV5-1	CASSSGLAGVDEQYF	TGCGCCAGCAGCTCGGGGCTAGCGGGTGTGGATGAGCAGTACTTC
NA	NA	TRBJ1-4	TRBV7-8	CASSPPGGEKLFF	TGTGCCAGCAGCCCCCCGGGGGGCGAAAAACTGTTTTTT
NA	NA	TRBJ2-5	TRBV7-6	CASTIFLSEGKTQYF	TGTGCCAGCACCATCTTCCTCTCGGAAGGAAAGACCCAGTACTTC
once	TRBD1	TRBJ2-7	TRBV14	CASSRTGRSSNEQYF	TGTGCCAGCAGCCGGACAGGGAGGAGCTCCAACGAGCAGTACTTC
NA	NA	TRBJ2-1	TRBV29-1	CSVGEVSEQFF	TGCAGCGTTGGAGAGGTAAGCGAGCAGTTCTTC
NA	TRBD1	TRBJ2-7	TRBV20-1	CSASSGTDYYEQYF	TGCAGTGCTAGTTCCGGGACAGATTACTACGAGCAGTACTTC
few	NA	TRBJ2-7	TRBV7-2	CASSSGLDAYEQYF	TGTGCCAGCAGCTCGGGACTGGACGCCTACGAGCAGTACTTC
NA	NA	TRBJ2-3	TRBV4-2	CASSQRDPSTDTQYF	TGTGCCAGCAGCCAACGGGACCCCAGCACAGATACGCAGTATTTT
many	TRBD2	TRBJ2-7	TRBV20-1	CSARDLGASGLSEQYF	TGCAGTGCTAGAGATCTGGGTGCTAGCGGCCTCAGCGAGCAGTACTTC
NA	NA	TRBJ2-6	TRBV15	CATSGGINSGANVLTF	TGTGCCACCAGCGGGGGGATAAACTCTGGGGCCAACGTCCTGACTTTC
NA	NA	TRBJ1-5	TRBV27	CASSWDTNQPQHF	TGTGCCAGCAGTTGGGACACCAATCAGCCCCAGCATTTT
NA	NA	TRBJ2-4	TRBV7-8	CASSLGPGAQYF	TGTGCCAGCAGCTTAGGCCCGGGGGCTCAGTACTTC
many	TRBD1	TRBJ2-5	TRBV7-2	CASSSGTGGQETQYF	TGTGCCAGCAGCTCCGGGACAGGTGGCCAAGAGACCCAGTACTTC
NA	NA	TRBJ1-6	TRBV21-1	CASSKGVPPNSPLHF	TGTGCCAGCAGCAAAGGTGTCCCGCCAAATTCACCCCTCCACTTT
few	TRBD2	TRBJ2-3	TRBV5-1	CASRLHSGGSTDTQYF	TGCGCCAGCAGACTGCATAGCGGGGGTAGCACAGATACGCAGTATTTT
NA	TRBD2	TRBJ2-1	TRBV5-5	CASSLGASGGYNEQFF	TGTGCCAGCAGCTTGGGTGCGAGCGGGGGGTACAATGAGCAGTTCTTC
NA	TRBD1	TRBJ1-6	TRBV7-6	CASSSSGTGISPLHF	TGTGCCAGCAGCTCTTCCGGGACAGGGATTTCACCCCTCCACTTT
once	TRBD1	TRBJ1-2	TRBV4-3	CASSPGTGNFFGYTF	TGCGCCAGCAGCCCCGGGACAGGGAACTTCTTTGGCTACACCTTC
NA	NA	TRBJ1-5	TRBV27	CASSLRFGDSNQSQHF	TGTGCCAGTAGTTTAAGGTTCGGGGATAGCAATCAGTCCCAGCATTTT
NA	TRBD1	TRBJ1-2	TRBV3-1	CASSRTTGINYGYTF	TGTGCCAGCAGCCGGACGACAGGGATTAACTATGGCTACACCTTC
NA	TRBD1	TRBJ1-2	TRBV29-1	CSVVRTGGDGYTF	TGCAGCGTTGTCAGGACAGGGGGGGATGGCTACACCTTC
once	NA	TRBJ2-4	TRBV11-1	CASSSTDRPSNIQYF	TGTGCCAGCAGCTCGACGGACAGACCCTCAAACATTCAGTACTTC
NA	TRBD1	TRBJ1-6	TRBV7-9	CASSPGDRDNSPLHF	TGTGCCAGCAGCCCGGGGGACAGAGATAATTCACCCCTCCACTTT